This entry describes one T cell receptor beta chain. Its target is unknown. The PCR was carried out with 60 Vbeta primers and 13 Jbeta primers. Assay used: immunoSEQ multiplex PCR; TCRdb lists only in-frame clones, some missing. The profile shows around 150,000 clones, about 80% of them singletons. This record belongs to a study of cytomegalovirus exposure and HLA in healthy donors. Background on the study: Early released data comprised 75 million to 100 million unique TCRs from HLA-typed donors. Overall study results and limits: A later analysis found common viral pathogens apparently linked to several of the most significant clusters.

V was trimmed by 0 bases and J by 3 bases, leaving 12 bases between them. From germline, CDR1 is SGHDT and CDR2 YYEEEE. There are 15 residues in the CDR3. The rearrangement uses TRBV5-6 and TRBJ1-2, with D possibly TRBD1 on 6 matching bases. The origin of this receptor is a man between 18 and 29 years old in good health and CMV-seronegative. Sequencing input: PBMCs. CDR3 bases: TGTGCCAGCAGCTTGGGCGGGGGGGCGGACTATGGCTACACCTTC. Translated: CASSLGGGADYGYTF. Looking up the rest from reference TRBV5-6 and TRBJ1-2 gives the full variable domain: DAGVTQSPTHLIKTRGQQVTLRCSPKSGHDTVSWYQQALGQGPQFIFQYYEEEERQRGNFPDRFSGHQFPNYSSELNVNALLLGDSALYLCASSLGGGADYGYTFGSGTRLTVV.